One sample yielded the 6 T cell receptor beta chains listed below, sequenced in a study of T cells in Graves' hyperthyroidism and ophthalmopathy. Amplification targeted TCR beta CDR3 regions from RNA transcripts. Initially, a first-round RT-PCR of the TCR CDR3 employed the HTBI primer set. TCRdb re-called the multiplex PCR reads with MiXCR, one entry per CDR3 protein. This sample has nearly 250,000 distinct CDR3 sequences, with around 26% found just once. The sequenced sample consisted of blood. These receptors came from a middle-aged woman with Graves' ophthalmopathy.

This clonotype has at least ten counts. The CDR3 sequence: CSARDSRPFSGNTIYF. As DNA, the CDR3 is TGCAGTGCTAGAGATAGTCGTCCTTTCTCTGGAAACACCATATATTTT. The chain recombines TRBV20-1 with TRBJ1-3; the D is unclear. With 0 bases removed from V and 0 bases from J, the gap between germline ends came to 12 bases. Germline V gene sequence: CDR1 DFQATT, CDR2 SNEGSKA (reference sequence). There are 16 residues in the CDR3.

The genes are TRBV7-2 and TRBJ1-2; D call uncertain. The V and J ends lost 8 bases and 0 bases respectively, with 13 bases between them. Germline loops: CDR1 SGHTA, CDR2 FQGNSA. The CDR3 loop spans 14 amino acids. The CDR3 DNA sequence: TGTGCCAGCGCCTCAGACGCATCTAACTATGGCTACACCTTC. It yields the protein CASASDASNYGYTF.

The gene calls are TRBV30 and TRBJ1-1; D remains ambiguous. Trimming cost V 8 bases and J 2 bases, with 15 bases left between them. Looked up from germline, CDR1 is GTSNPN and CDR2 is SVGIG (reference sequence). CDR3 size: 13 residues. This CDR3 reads CALTRQINTEAFF. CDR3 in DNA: TGTGCCCTCACCCGGCAGATTAACACTGAAGCTTTCTTT. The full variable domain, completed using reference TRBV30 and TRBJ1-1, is SQTIHQWPATLVQPVGSPLSLECTVEGTSNPNLYWYRQAAGRGLQLLFYSVGIGQISSEVPQNLSASRPQDRQFILSSKKLLLSDSGFYLCALTRQINTEAFFGQGTRLTVV.

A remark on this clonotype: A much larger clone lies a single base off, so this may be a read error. CDR3 DNA sequence: TGTGCCAGCAGCGTAGTGGGGGAGTCGACCTACGAGCAGTACTTC. Amino acid sequence: CASSVVGESTYEQYF. The chain recombines TRBV9 with TRBJ2-7; the D gene could be TRBD1 or TRBD2 (5 bases each). V was clipped by 0 bases and J by 2 bases, with 12 bases between them. Germline V CDR1 and CDR2: SGDLS, YYNGEE. This CDR3 contains 15 residues.

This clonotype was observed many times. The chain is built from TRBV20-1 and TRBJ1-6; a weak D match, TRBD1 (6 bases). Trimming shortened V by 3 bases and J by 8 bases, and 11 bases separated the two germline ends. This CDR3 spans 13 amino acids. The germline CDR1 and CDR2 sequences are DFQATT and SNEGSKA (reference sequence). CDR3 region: CSASLRGDSPLHF. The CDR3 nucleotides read TGCAGTGCTAGCCTGAGGGGGGATTCACCCCTCCACTTT.

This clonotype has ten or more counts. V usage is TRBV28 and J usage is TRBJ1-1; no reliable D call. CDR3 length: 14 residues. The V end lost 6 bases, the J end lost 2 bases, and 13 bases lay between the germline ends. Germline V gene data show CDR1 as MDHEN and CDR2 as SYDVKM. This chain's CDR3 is CASSPQSINTEAFF. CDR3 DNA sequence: TGTGCCAGCAGCCCCCAATCGATCAACACTGAAGCTTTCTTT. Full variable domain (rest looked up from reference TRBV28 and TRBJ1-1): DVKVTQSSRYLVKRTGEKVFLECVQDMDHENMFWYRQDPGLGLRLIYFSYDVKMKEKGDIPEGYSVSREKKERFSLILESASTNQTSMYLCASSPQSINTEAFFGQGTRLTVV.